The 8 T cell receptor beta chains in this list originate from one sample, sequenced in a study of T cell responses to AZD1222 COVID-19 vaccine. Some clones are missing from TCRdb's copy, which holds only in-frame ones; the method was immunoSEQ multiplex PCR. The data show some 200,000 clones, roughly 92% seen once. Sequencing was performed on peripheral blood, taken 28 days after the second AZD1222 dose. The receptor set was obtained from an adult who received the AZD1222 COVID-19 vaccine.

The chain couples TRBV28 to TRBJ2-7; 10 bases agree with TRBD1. The trim removed 6 bases at V and 5 bases at J, leaving 10 bases unmatched. This CDR3 region has 15 residues. Looked up from germline, CDR1 is MDHEN and CDR2 is SYDVKM. In DNA, the CDR3 is TGTGCCAGCAGGAGGGGACAGGGGCCGATTAACGAGCAGTACTTC. Translation: CASRRGQGPINEQYF.

The chain carries TRBV5-1 and TRBJ2-5; a possible D gene is TRBD2 (5 bases). CDR1 and CDR2 from the germline V gene are SGHRS and YFSETQ. V gave up 0 bases and J gave up 5 bases, with 11 bases separating them. The CDR3 is made up of 14 amino acids. The CDR3 reads CASSLGTGWETQYF. CDR3 nucleotide sequence: TGCGCCAGCAGCTTGGGGACGGGATGGGAGACCCAGTACTTC.

This chain joins TRBV30 and TRBJ1-1; D gene uncertain. Germline CDR1 GTSNPN, CDR2 SVGIG (reference sequence). V lost 1 base to trimming and J lost 1 base, with 7 bases between them. The CDR3 is 13 amino acids. The CDR3 region has the DNA TGTGCCTGGAGTGAGGCAGCGAACACTGAAGCTTTCTTT. Amino acids: CAWSEAANTEAFF.

The chain couples TRBV7-9 to TRBJ2-1; tentatively, D is TRBD2 (6 bases). V lost 1 base and J 7 bases, leaving 17 bases between the germline ends. Germline CDR1 SEHNR, CDR2 FQNEAQ (reference sequence). The CDR3 contains 16 residues. The DNA of the CDR3 is TGTGCCAGCAGCTTAGAAGTCGGGAGTAAGCGAAATGAGCAGTTCTTC. Encoded protein: CASSLEVGSKRNEQFF.

The chain links TRBV25-1 to TRBJ2-7; TRBD1 or TRBD2 may be the D gene (5 bases each). Trimming shortened V by 0 bases and J by 2 bases, and 14 bases separated the two germline ends. Looked up from germline, CDR1 is MGHDK and CDR2 is SYGVNS. The CDR3 is 16 residues long. CDR3 sequence reads: CASSEYFAGDAYEQYF. In DNA form, the CDR3 reads TGTGCCAGCAGTGAATACTTTGCCGGGGACGCCTACGAGCAGTACTTC.

The chain recombines TRBV2 with TRBJ1-6; the match to TRBD1 covers 8 bases. The germline CDR1 and CDR2 sequences are SNHLY and FYNNEI. This CDR3 comprises 16 residues. V shed 4 bases, J shed 9 bases, and the junction held 11 bases outside the gene matches. CDR3 bases: TGTGCCAGCAGTGGGGGTTTCCAGGGGGCATTTTCACCCCTCCACTTT. Translating it yields CASSGGFQGAFSPLHF.

The chain has TRBV19 and TRBJ1-6; D ambiguous. Germline lookup yields CDR1 LNHDA and CDR2 SQIVND (reference sequence). Trimming left V 5 bases short and J 14 bases short, with 16 bases between. The CDR3 runs 13 residues. CDR3 DNA: TGTGCCAGTAGTTTGGACCCGCGAACAACCCTCCACTTT. Its translation is CASSLDPRTTLHF.

The chain combines TRBV5-8 with TRBJ1-2; TRBD1 is a possible D gene (5 bases). The CDR3 has 17 residues. V was pared by 1 base and J by 0 bases, with 16 bases between. Germline CDR1 and CDR2: SGHTS and YDEGEE. The CDR3 protein is CASSLLGQGATNYGYTF. The CDR3, as DNA: TGTGCCAGCAGCTTGCTTGGGCAGGGAGCTACTAACTATGGCTACACCTTC.